Below, one T cell receptor (beta chain) is given with its context. Its antigen remains unidentified. During the collection period, no donor immune events like infections were recorded. Between the trimmed V and J ends, which lost 8 bases and 5 bases, there was a span of 15 bases. The V gene's germline CDR1 is LNHDA and CDR2 SQIVND (reference sequence). This CDR3 is built from 13 residues. Generated by immunoSEQ multiplex PCR, the TCRdb table keeps only in-frame clones and is missing some. Of about 120,000 clones listed, about four fifths are singletons. The data were taken from a study of identifying expanded T cells in peripheral blood. Study results and caveats: Over around two and four weeks, about 15 and 19 clones changed, versus 1.2 between replicates. Clone count variance between roughly 2-week samples rose with total template count.

The receptor comes from a person between 18 and 70 years old in good health. The sequenced sample consisted of blood. The genes are TRBV19 and TRBJ1-1, with a tentative D call TRBD1 (6 bases). CDR3 loop: CASATGLLTEAFF. CDR3 DNA: TGTGCCAGTGCTACAGGGCTGCTAACTGAAGCTTTCTTT.